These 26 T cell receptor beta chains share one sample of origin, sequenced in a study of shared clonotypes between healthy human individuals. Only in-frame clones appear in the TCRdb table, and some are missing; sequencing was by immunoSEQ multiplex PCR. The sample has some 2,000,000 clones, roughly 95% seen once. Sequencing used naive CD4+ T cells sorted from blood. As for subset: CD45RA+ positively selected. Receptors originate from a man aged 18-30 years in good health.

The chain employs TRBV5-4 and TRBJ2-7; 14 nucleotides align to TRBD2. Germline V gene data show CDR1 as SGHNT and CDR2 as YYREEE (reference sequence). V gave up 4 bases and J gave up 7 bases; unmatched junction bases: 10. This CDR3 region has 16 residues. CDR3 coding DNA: TGTGCCAGCAGCCCGCCGGGACTAGCGGGAGCAGGGGAGCAGTACTTC. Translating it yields CASSPPGLAGAGEQYF.

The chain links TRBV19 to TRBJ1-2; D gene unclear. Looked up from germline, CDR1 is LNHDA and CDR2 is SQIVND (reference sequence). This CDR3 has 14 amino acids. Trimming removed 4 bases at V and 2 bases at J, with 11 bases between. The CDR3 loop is CASSNRDYNYGYTF. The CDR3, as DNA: TGTGCCAGTAGTAACCGCGATTACAACTATGGCTACACCTTC.

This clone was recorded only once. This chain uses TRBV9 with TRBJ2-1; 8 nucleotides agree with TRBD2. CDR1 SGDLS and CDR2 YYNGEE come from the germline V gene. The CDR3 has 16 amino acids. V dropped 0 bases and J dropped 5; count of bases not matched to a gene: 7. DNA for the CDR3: TGTGCCAGCAGCGTAGGAGAACTAGCGGTGAACAATGAGCAGTTCTTC. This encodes CASSVGELAVNNEQFF.

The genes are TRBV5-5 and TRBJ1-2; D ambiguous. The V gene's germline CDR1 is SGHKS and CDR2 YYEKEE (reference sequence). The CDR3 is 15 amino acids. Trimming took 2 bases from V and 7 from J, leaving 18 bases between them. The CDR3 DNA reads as TGTGCCAGCAGCTTCGGACGCGTCGATCGAGGTGGCTACACCTTC. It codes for CASSFGRVDRGGYTF.

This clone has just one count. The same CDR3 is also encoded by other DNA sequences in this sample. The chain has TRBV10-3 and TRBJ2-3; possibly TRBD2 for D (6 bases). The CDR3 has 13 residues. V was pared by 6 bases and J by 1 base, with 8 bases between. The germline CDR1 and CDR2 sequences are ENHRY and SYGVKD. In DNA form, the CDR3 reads TGTGCCATCAGCGGCGGGGGCACAGATACGCAGTATTTT. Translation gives CAISGGGTDTQYF.

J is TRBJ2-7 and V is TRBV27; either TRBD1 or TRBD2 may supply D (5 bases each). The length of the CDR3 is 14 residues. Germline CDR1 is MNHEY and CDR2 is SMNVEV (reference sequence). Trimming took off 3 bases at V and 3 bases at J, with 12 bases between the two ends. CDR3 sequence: CASSFSGRNYEQYF. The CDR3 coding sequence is TGTGCCAGCAGTTTTTCGGGACGTAACTACGAGCAGTACTTC.

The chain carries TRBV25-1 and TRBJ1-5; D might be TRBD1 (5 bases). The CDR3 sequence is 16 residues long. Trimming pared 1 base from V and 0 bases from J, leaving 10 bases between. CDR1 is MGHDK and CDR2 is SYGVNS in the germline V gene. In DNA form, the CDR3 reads TGTGCCAGCAGTGAATCACCAGGGTATAGCAATCAGCCCCAGCATTTT. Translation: CASSESPGYSNQPQHF. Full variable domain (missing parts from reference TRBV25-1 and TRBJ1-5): EADIYQTPRYLVIGTGKKITLECSQTMGHDKMYWYQQDPGMELHLIHYSYGVNSTEKGDLSSESTVSRIRTEHFPLTLESARPSHTSQYLCASSESPGYSNQPQHFGDGTRLSIL.

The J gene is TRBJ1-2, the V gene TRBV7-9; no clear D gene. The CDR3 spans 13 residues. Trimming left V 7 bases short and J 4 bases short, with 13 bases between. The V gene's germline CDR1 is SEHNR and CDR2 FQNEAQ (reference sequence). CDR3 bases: TGTGCCAGCACCCCCTTAATGGGCTATGGCTACACCTTC. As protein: CASTPLMGYGYTF.

The CDR3 region is CASSFRGGEQFF. CDR3 nucleotide sequence: TGTGCCAGCAGCTTTAGAGGAGGCGAGCAGTTCTTC. The chain recombines TRBV7-9 with TRBJ2-1; tentatively, D is TRBD2 (5 bases). The V gene's germline CDR1 is SEHNR and CDR2 FQNEAQ (reference sequence). CDR3 size: 12 residues. The V and J ends lost 3 bases and 10 bases respectively, with 10 bases between them.

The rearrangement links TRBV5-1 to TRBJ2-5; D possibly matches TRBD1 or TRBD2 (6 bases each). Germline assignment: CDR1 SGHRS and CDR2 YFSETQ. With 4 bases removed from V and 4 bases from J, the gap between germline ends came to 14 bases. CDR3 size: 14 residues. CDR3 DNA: TGCGCCAGCAGCATCCCGGGGGCAACAGAGACCCAGTACTTC. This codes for CASSIPGATETQYF.

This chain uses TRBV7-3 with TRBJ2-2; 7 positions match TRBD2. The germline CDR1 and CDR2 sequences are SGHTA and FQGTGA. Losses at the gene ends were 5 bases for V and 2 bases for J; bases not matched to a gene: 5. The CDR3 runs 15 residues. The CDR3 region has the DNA TGTGCCAGCAGCAGCGGGGAGCCAAACACCGGGGAGCTGTTTTTT. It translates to CASSSGEPNTGELFF.

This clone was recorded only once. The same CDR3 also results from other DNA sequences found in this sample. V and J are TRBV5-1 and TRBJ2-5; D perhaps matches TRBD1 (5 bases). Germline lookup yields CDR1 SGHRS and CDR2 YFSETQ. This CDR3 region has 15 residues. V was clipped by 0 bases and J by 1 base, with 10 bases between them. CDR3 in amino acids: CASSLEAGPQETQYF. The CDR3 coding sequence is TGCGCCAGCAGCTTGGAGGCAGGGCCCCAAGAGACCCAGTACTTC.

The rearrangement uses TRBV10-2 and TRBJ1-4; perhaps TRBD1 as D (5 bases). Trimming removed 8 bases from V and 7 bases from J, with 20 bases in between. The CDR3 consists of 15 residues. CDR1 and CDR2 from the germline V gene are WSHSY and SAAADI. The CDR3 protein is CASALGDRGSEKLFF. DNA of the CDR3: TGCGCCAGCGCCTTAGGGGACCGGGGGTCTGAAAAACTGTTTTTT.

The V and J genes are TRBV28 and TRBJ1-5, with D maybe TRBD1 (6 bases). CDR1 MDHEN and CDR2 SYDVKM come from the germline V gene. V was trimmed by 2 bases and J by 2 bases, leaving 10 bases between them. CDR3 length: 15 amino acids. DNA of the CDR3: TGTGCCAGCAGTTTAAGGGGGGTTGGCAATCAGCCCCAGCATTTT. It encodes CASSLRGVGNQPQHF.

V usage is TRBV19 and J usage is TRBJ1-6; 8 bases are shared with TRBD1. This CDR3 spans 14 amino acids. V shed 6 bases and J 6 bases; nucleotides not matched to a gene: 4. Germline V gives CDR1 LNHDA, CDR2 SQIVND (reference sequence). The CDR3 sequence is CASRSGQVNSPLHF. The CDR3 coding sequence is TGTGCCAGTAGGTCGGGACAGGTTAATTCACCCCTCCACTTT.

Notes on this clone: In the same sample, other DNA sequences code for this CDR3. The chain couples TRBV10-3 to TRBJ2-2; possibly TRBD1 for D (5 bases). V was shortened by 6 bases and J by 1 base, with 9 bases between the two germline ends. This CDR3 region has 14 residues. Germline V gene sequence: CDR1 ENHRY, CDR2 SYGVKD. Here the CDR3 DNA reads TGTGCCATCAGCCCCGGACAGAACACCGGGGAGCTGTTTTTT. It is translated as CAISPGQNTGELFF.

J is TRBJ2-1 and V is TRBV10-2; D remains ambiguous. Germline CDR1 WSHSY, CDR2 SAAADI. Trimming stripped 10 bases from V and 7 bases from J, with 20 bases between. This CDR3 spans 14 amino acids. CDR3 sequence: CANTQKADGNEQFF. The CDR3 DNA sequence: TGCGCCAACACCCAAAAGGCCGACGGAAATGAGCAGTTCTTC.

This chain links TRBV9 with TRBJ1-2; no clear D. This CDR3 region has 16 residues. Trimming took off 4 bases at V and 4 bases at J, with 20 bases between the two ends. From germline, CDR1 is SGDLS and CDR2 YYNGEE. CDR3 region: CASSLGVKYGSYGYTF. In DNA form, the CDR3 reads TGTGCCAGCAGCCTAGGAGTGAAATATGGATCCTATGGCTACACCTTC.

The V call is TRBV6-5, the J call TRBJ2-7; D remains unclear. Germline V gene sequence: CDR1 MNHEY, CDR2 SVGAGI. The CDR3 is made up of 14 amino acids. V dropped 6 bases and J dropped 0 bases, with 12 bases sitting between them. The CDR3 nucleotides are TGTGCCAGCAGGGAGAGTGCTAACTCCTACGAGCAGTACTTC. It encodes CASRESANSYEQYF.

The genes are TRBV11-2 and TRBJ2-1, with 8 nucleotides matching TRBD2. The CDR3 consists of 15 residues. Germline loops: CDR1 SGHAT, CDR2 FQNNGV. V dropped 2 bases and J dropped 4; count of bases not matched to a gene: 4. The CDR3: CASSLWAGGYNEQFF. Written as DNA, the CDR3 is TGTGCCAGCAGCTTATGGGCGGGAGGATACAATGAGCAGTTCTTC. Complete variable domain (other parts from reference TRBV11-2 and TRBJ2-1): EAGVAQSPRYKIIEKRQSVAFWCNPISGHATLYWYQQILGQGPKLLIQFQNNGVVDDSQLPKDRFSAERLKGVDSTLKIQPAKLEDSAVYLCASSLWAGGYNEQFFGPGTRLTVL.

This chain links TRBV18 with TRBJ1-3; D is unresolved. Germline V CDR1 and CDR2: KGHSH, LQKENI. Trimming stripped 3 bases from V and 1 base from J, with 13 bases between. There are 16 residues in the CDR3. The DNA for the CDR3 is TGTGCCAGCTCACCTACCCAGCCGGGTTCTGGAAACACCATATATTTT. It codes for CASSPTQPGSGNTIYF.

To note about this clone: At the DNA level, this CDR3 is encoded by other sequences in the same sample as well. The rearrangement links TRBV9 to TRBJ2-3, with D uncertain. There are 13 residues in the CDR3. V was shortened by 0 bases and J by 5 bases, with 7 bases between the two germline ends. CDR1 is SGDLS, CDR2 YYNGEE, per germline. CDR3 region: CASSVDFGDTQYF. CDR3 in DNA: TGTGCCAGCAGCGTAGATTTCGGAGATACGCAGTATTTT.

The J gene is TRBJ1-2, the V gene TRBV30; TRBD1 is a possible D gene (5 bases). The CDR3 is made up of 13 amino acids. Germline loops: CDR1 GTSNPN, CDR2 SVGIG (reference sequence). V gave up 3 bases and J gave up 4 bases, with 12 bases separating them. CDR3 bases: TGTGCCTGGAGAATACAGGCCCCCTATGGCTACACCTTC. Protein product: CAWRIQAPYGYTF.

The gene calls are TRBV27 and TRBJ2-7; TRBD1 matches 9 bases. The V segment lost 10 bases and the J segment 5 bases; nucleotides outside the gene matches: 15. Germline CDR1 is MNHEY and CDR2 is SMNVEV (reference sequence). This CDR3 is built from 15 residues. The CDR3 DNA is TGTGCCACCAGACTACTCGGGACAGGGACCGACGAGCAGTACTTC. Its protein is CATRLLGTGTDEQYF.

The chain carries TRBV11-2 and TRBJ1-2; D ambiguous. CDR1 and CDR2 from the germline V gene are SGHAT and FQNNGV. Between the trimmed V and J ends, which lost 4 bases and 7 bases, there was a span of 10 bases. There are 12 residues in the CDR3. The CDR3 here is CASSSFTPGYTF. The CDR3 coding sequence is TGTGCCAGCAGCTCCTTTACCCCTGGCTACACCTTC.

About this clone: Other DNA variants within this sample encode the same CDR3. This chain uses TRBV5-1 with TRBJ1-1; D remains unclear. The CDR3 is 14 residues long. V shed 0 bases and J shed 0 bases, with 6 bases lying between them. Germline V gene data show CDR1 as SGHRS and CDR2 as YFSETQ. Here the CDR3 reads CASSLGSMNTEAFF. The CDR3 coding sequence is TGCGCCAGCAGCTTGGGATCAATGAACACTGAAGCTTTCTTT.